This T cell receptor (beta chain) was retrieved from a study of cytomegalovirus exposure and HLA in healthy donors. Sequencing used immunoSEQ multiplex PCR; TCRdb keeps in-frame clones, though not all of them. This table holds about 130,000 clones, 89% found once. Regarding this clone: As yet, its antigen is unknown.

Regarding the study as a whole: The study designated about 180 TCR beta chains cytomegalovirus-associated.

The study drew the donors from its roughly 130-subject validation cohort, separate from the roughly 700-subject first cohort. The germline V gene encodes CDR1 SQVTM and CDR2 ANQGSEA. The CDR3 totals 13 residues. V dropped 6 bases and J dropped 4 bases, with 12 bases sitting between them. The sequence was obtained from a woman younger than 30 in good health and CMV-seropositive. The chain carries TRBV29-1 and TRBJ2-2; TRBD1 might be the D (6 bases). Sequenced material: PBMCs. The CDR3, as DNA: TGCAGCGTACAGGGTAGGAGCACCGGGGAGCTGTTTTTT. Its protein is CSVQGRSTGELFF.